This T cell receptor (beta chain) emerged from a study of blood T cell repertoires in COVID-19. Exposed enrollees encountered a COVID-19 case at some point within 2 weeks before study entry. The repertoire was sequenced with immunoSEQ multiplex PCR; TCRdb's copy has only in-frame clones and lacks some. The table has 350,000 to 400,000 clones, approximately 89% seen once. This CDR3 spans 15 amino acids. Germline V gene data show CDR1 as MNHEY and CDR2 as SVGEGT. V lost 0 bases, J lost 5 bases, and 0 bases stayed unmatched. This clonotype was sampled from a middle-aged woman who had been exposed to COVID-19. The V and J genes are TRBV6-2 or TRBV6-3 and TRBJ2-2; the match to TRBD2 covers 10 bases. Material for sequencing was PBMCs or T cells enriched from blood (not recorded which). This CDR3 reads CASSYSLAGTGELFF. The DNA for the CDR3 is TGTGCCAGCAGTTACTCACTAGCGGGAACCGGGGAGCTGTTTTTT.